This TCR beta chain was identified during a study of T cell responses to AZD1222 COVID-19 vaccine. Notes on the study in general: Recipients of two AZD1222 doses showed rising Spike-specific TCR breadth and depth. Seropositive at baseline were only a handful of AZD1222 recipients.

Trimming at V came to 5 bases and at J to 4 bases, leaving 7 bases not matched to a gene. The CDR3 is made up of 13 amino acids. Per germline, CDR1 SQVTM and CDR2 ANQGSEA. Turning to this clone: The antigen is not known.

The assay was immunoSEQ multiplex PCR, and TCRdb's table has in-frame clones only and misses some. The sample records about 140,000 clones, approximately 84% being singletons. The chain joins TRBV29-1 to TRBJ1-2; 7 bases align to TRBD1. This TCR came from an adult in good health. The material was peripheral blood, obtained on day 0 of AZD1222 vaccination. CDR3: CSVPTGLTYGYTF. CDR3 DNA: TGCAGCGTTCCGACAGGGCTCACCTATGGCTACACCTTC.